These 8 T cell receptor beta chains share one sample of origin, sequenced in a study of Graves' ophthalmopathy and Graves' hyperthyroidism. Using RNA transcripts, the TCR beta CDR3 regions were amplified. First-round RT-PCR with HTBI primers preceded a second-round multiplex PCR. One entry per CDR3 protein results from TCRdb running MiXCR on the multiplex PCR reads. This table holds a few hundred thousand distinct CDR3 sequences, 15% found once. The specimen was peripheral blood. The source of these receptors is a woman aged 18-29 years with stable Graves' hyperthyroidism.

This clonotype was found a few times. This may be a read error: a much more frequent sequence differs by one nucleotide. The chain links TRBV19 to TRBJ1-1; TRBD1 aligns across 8 bases. In germline, CDR1 is LNHDA, CDR2 SQIVND (reference sequence). The CDR3 is made up of 14 amino acids. CDR3: CAGSDRGWNTEAFF. In nucleotides, the CDR3 is TGTGCCGGTAGTGACAGGGGCTGGAACACTGAAGCTTTCTTT.

This clonotype was seen at least ten times. The V gene is TRBV4-2, the J gene TRBJ1-6, with no clear D. Germline-derived CDR1 and CDR2 are LGHNA and YNFKEQ. V dropped 0 bases and J dropped 0 bases, with 0 bases sitting between them. The CDR3 loop spans 14 amino acids. CDR3 nucleotide sequence: TGTGCCAGCAGCCAAGACTCCTATAATTCACCCCTCCACTTT. Amino acid sequence: CASSQDSYNSPLHF.

Many counts were recorded for this clonotype. This chain connects TRBV9 to TRBJ2-2; no firm D call. Trimming stripped 1 base from V and 1 base from J, with 8 bases between. Germline-derived CDR1 and CDR2 are SGDLS and YYNGEE. The CDR3 is 15 amino acids. The CDR3 region is CASSVIGMNTGELFF. The CDR3 nucleotides are TGTGCCAGCAGCGTAATCGGCATGAACACCGGGGAGCTGTTTTTT. Full variable domain (rest looked up from reference TRBV9 and TRBJ2-2): DSGVTQTPKHLITATGQRVTLRCSPRSGDLSVYWYQQSLDQGLQFLIQYYNGEERAKGNILERFSAQQFPDLHSELNLSSLELGDSALYFCASSVIGMNTGELFFGEGSRLTVL.

Comments on this clonotype: A much more abundant neighbour one base away suggests this may be a read error. This rearrangement joins TRBV3-1 to TRBJ1-5; no clear D gene. The CDR3 is 13 residues long. The germline gives CDR1 LGHDT, CDR2 YNNKEL (reference sequence). The CDR3 DNA follows: TGTGCCAGCAGCCCCCGTGACAATCAGCCCCACCATTTT. This sequence encodes CASSPRDNQPHHF. The full variable domain, rest sourced from reference TRBV3-1 and TRBJ1-5, is DTAVSQTPKYLVTQMGNDKSIKCEQNLGHDTMYWYKQDSKKFLKIMFSYNNKELIINETVPNRFSPKSPDKAHLNLHINSLELGDSAVYFCASSPRDNQPHHFGDGTRLSIL.

This clonotype was counted ten times or more. V usage is TRBV6-2 or TRBV6-3 and J usage is TRBJ2-2; D remains unclear. V lost 7 bases and J 1 base, leaving 13 bases between the germline ends. CDR3 length: 15 amino acids. CDR1 and CDR2 (germline): MNHEY, SVGEGT. This chain's CDR3 is CASIGMVVNTGELFF. In nucleotides, the CDR3 is TGTGCCAGCATTGGGATGGTCGTGAACACCGGGGAGCTGTTTTTT.

This clonotype was detected ten times or more. V usage is TRBV7-8 and J usage is TRBJ1-5; TRBD1 agrees at 10 bases. CDR3 length equals 16 residues. J was trimmed by 1 base and V by 5 bases; bases with no gene match: 5. The germline CDR1 and CDR2 sequences are SGHVS and FQNEAQ. The CDR3 DNA reads as TGTGCCAGCAGCGAAGGGACAGGGGCGAGCAATCAGCCCCAGCATTTT. Its translation is CASSEGTGASNQPQHF.

This clonotype was seen at least ten times. This chain joins TRBV10-1 and TRBJ2-5; 7 bases align to TRBD1. The CDR3 contains 13 residues. Germline trimming cut 5 bases from V and 2 bases from J; bases unmatched to any gene: 2. Germline V gene data show CDR1 as WNHNN and CDR2 as SYGVQD (reference sequence). CDR3: CASSNRGQETQYF. As DNA, the CDR3 is TGCGCCAGCAGTAACAGGGGACAAGAGACCCAGTACTTC.

This clonotype was counted ten times or more. The J gene is TRBJ1-1, the V gene TRBV5-1; D gene unclear. CDR3 length: 14 amino acids. The germline CDR1 and CDR2 sequences are SGHRS and YFSETQ. The V end lost 2 bases, the J end lost 7 bases, and 15 bases lay between the germline ends. CDR3 sequence (DNA): TGCGCCAGCAGCTTTGGCCCGAGAGAGTTTGAAGCTTTCTTT. Protein product: CASSFGPREFEAFF. The variable domain in full, completed from reference TRBV5-1 and TRBJ1-1, reads KAGVTQTPRYLIKTRGQQVTLSCSPISGHRSVSWYQQTPGQGLQFLFEYFSETQRNKGNFPGRFSGRQFSNSRSEMNVSTLELGDSALYLCASSFGPREFEAFFGQGTRLTVV.